This TCR beta chain stems from a study of shared clonotypes between healthy human individuals. V was clipped by 5 bases and J by 1 base; unmatched bases: 4. The CDR3 loop spans 16 amino acids. Germline V gene lookup returns CDR1 SGHVS and CDR2 FNYEAQ. A deep-level run was used for the assay. Data came from immunoSEQ multiplex PCR; TCRdb stores just in-frame clones and leaves some out. Of hundreds of thousands of clones listed, about 85% are singletons. Donors comprised only Caucasian adults living in Nashville, Tennessee. This TCR came from a woman aged 40 to 50 in good health. Some clones in this sample may be carry-over from other donors' samples. The J gene is TRBJ2-3, the V gene TRBV7-6; 12 bases are a match to TRBD2. The sequenced material came from PBMCs. CDR3 bases: TGTGCCAGCAGCCCCCGGACTAGCGGGGGCACAGATACGCAGTATTTT. Translated: CASSPRTSGGTDTQYF.